This T cell receptor (beta chain) stems from a study of a mutant IDH1 vaccine in newly diagnosed glioma. The repertoire was sequenced with immunoSEQ multiplex PCR; TCRdb's copy has only in-frame clones and lacks some. Of about 83,000 clones listed, about 91% are singletons. Comments on this clone: Antigen: not known.

Time point reported: week 5, during vaccination. Every vaccine dose comprised 300 ug of mutant IDH1 20-mer peptide plus topical imiquimod. This clonotype was obtained from a woman in her forties or fifties with glioma. The specimen comprised PBMCs, sampled from a glioma patient whose treatment included an IDH1 peptide vaccine.

Written as DNA, the CDR3 is TGTGCCAGTAGTATCACTAGCGGCCGGCATTCCAATGAGCAGTTCTTC. Amino acids: CASSITSGRHSNEQFF. This chain connects TRBV19 to TRBJ2-1; 8 nucleotides align to TRBD2. Trimming at V came to 3 bases and at J to 6 bases, leaving 10 bases not matched to a gene. The CDR3 covers 16 residues. Germline V gene data show CDR1 as LNHDA and CDR2 as SQIVND (reference sequence).